This is a list of T cell receptor beta chains from one sample in a study of spatial heterogeneity in lung cancer. One entry per CDR3 protein, called by TCRdb with MiXCR from the 5' RACE reads. This table holds 50,000 to 55,000 distinct CDR3 sequences, about 7% found once. The sequencing here drew on PBMCs, taken at surgery. The receptors shown here come from a female donor with early-stage non-small cell lung cancer. CDR3s include the opening cysteine and the closing phenylalanine or tryptophan. D genes are given only for firm matches. The size entry is marked missing in some rows and otherwise reads once, few, many or a size class.

d_gene: TRBD1; v_gene: TRBV11-2; abundance: many; j_gene: TRBJ2-3; CDR3aa: CASGQGADTQYF; CDR3nt: TGTGCCAGCGGACAGGGTGCAGATACGCAGTATTTT
d_gene: .; v_gene: TRBV28; abundance: many; j_gene: TRBJ2-7; CDR3aa: CASSQDAYEQYF; CDR3nt: TGTGCCAGCAGTCAAGACGCCTACGAGCAGTACTTC
d_gene: .; v_gene: TRBV5-1; abundance: few; j_gene: TRBJ2-1; CDR3aa: CASSLEGRYNEQFF; CDR3nt: TGCGCCAGCAGCTTGGAAGGGAGGTACAATGAGCAGTTCTTC
d_gene: .; v_gene: TRBV6-2/TRBV6-3; abundance: .; j_gene: TRBJ1-1; CDR3aa: CASSYSTGGTEAFF; CDR3nt: TGTGCCAGCAGTTACTCCACCGGTGGGACTGAAGCTTTCTTT
d_gene: .; v_gene: TRBV11-2; abundance: many; j_gene: TRBJ2-6; CDR3aa: CASSSPSSGANVLTF; CDR3nt: TGTGCCAGCAGCTCCCCAAGCTCTGGGGCCAACGTCCTGACTTTC
d_gene: .; v_gene: TRBV5-1; abundance: many; j_gene: TRBJ1-4; CDR3aa: CASSLSVPNEKLFF; CDR3nt: TGCGCCAGCAGCTTGTCAGTACCTAATGAAAAACTGTTTTTT
d_gene: .; v_gene: TRBV6-1; abundance: many; j_gene: TRBJ1-5; CDR3aa: CASSTRDSNQPQHF; CDR3nt: TGTGCCAGCAGTACCCGGGACAGCAATCAGCCCCAGCATTTT
d_gene: TRBD2; v_gene: TRBV10-3; abundance: many; j_gene: TRBJ2-7; CDR3aa: CAISEPSGILTGQYF; CDR3nt: TGTGCCATCAGTGAGCCGAGCGGGATCCTAACGGGGCAGTACTTC
d_gene: TRBD2; v_gene: TRBV5-5; abundance: many; j_gene: TRBJ2-5; CDR3aa: CASSPRTSRGNQETQYF; CDR3nt: TGTGCCAGCAGCCCCCGGACTAGCAGAGGGAACCAAGAGACCCAGTACTTC
d_gene: TRBD1; v_gene: TRBV7-3; abundance: few; j_gene: TRBJ1-1; CDR3aa: CASSFDRVTEAFF; CDR3nt: TGTGCCAGCAGCTTCGACAGGGTCACTGAAGCTTTCTTT
d_gene: TRBD2; v_gene: TRBV20-1; abundance: .; j_gene: TRBJ2-1; CDR3aa: CSARVSGGARDNEQFF; CDR3nt: TGCAGTGCTAGAGTTAGCGGGGGGGCCCGAGACAATGAGCAGTTCTTC
d_gene: TRBD1; v_gene: TRBV11-2; abundance: many; j_gene: TRBJ1-1; CDR3aa: CASSLRQGPEAFF; CDR3nt: TGTGCCAGCAGCCTAAGACAGGGACCTGAAGCTTTCTTT
d_gene: .; v_gene: TRBV15; abundance: many; j_gene: TRBJ2-7; CDR3aa: CATKLDRKGSSYEQYF; CDR3nt: TGTGCCACCAAGCTTGACCGCAAAGGATCCTCCTACGAGCAGTACTTC
d_gene: .; v_gene: TRBV4-3; abundance: many; j_gene: TRBJ2-3; CDR3aa: CASSQGLRSGLDTQYF; CDR3nt: TGCGCCAGCAGCCAAGGGCTTAGAAGCGGTTTAGATACGCAGTATTTT
d_gene: .; v_gene: TRBV9; abundance: .; j_gene: TRBJ2-2; CDR3aa: CASSTQGPLTGELFF; CDR3nt: TGTGCCAGCAGCACACAGGGTCCGCTCACCGGGGAGCTGTTTTTT
d_gene: TRBD1; v_gene: TRBV29-1; abundance: many; j_gene: TRBJ2-3; CDR3aa: CSVDLTGPTDTQYF; CDR3nt: TGCAGCGTTGATTTGACAGGGCCGACAGATACGCAGTATTTT
d_gene: .; v_gene: TRBV19; abundance: once; j_gene: TRBJ2-7; CDR3aa: CASSMAQGPYEQYF; CDR3nt: TGTGCCAGTAGCATGGCCCAGGGGCCCTACGAGCAGTACTTC
d_gene: TRBD2; v_gene: TRBV6-1; abundance: many; j_gene: TRBJ2-3; CDR3aa: CASSPSPGTRGADTQYF; CDR3nt: TGTGCCAGCAGTCCAAGCCCCGGGACTAGAGGGGCAGATACGCAGTATTTT
d_gene: .; v_gene: TRBV11-1; abundance: many; j_gene: TRBJ2-3; CDR3aa: CASSLSGEDTQYF; CDR3nt: TGTGCCAGCAGCCTAAGTGGGGAAGATACGCAGTATTTT
d_gene: TRBD1; v_gene: TRBV12-5; abundance: many; j_gene: TRBJ2-3; CDR3aa: CASGSGQGHTDTQYF; CDR3nt: TGTGCTAGTGGTTCGGGACAGGGGCACACAGATACGCAGTATTTT
d_gene: TRBD2; v_gene: TRBV28; abundance: many; j_gene: TRBJ2-7; CDR3aa: CASSPSGGYLYEQYF; CDR3nt: TGTGCCAGCAGCCCTAGCGGGGGGTACCTATACGAGCAGTACTTC
d_gene: TRBD1; v_gene: TRBV9; abundance: medium-sized; j_gene: TRBJ1-1; CDR3aa: CASSAGQGTEAFF; CDR3nt: TGTGCCAGCAGCGCAGGACAGGGGACTGAAGCTTTCTTT